This T cell receptor beta chain was recovered during a study of blood T cell repertoires in COVID-19. Study as a whole: Sample material is recorded as cDNA or gDNA derived from T cells, B-cell-depleted T cells, or PBMCs.

Per the original data handling: It was from reference gene primer amplification that nucleated cell counts were estimated. Produced via immunoSEQ multiplex PCR; TCRdb's table is partial and in-frame only. V, J and clone size are those of that table, while D and trimming were read from the DNA. Here the sample spans approximately 73,000 clones, approximately 86% being singletons. Between the trimmed V and J ends, which lost 0 bases and 0 bases, there was a span of 11 bases. This CDR3 has 16 residues. The V gene's germline CDR1 is LNHDA and CDR2 SQIVND (reference sequence). This TCR came from a woman aged 55-75 years with acute or convalescent COVID-19. Sequencing input: peripheral blood. The V call is TRBV19, the J call TRBJ1-1; tentatively, D is TRBD1 (5 bases). CDR3 region: CASSIDFQGMNTEAFF. The CDR3 DNA sequence: TGTGCCAGTAGTATAGATTTTCAGGGCATGAACACTGAAGCTTTCTTT.